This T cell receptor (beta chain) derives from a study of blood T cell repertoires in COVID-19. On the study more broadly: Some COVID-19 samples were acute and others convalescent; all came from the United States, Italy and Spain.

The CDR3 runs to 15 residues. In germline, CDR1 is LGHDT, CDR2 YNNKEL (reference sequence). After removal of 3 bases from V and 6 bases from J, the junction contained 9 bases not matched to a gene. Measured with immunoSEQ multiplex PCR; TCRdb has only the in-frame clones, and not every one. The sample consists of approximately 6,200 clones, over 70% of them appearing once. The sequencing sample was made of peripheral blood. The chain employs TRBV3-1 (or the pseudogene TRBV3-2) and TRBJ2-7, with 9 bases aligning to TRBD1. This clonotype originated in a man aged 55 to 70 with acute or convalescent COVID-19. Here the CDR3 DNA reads TGTGCCAGCAGCCAGGGGACAGGGCCGAGGGGCGAGCAGTACTTC. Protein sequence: CASSQGTGPRGEQYF.